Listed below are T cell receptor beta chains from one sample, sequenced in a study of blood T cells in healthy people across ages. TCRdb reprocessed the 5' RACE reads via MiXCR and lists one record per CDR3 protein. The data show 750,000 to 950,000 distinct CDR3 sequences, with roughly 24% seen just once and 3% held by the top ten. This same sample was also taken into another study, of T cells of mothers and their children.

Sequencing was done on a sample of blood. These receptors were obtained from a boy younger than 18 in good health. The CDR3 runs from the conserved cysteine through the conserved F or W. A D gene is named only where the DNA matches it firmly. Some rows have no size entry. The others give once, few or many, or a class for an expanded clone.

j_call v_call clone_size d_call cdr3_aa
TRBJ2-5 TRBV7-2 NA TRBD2 CASSLGASGVIQETQYF
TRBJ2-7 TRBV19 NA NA CASSTNRYEQYF
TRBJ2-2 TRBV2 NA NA CASSRTEGGELFF
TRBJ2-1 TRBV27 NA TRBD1 CASSFTQGAHNEQFF
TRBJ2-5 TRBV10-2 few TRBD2 CASSVAGAGEQETQYF
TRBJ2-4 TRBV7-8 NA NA CASSPRKAGALGGKNIQYF
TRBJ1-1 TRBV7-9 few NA CASSLAEPGWTEAFF
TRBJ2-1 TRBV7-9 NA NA CASSSIAREQFF
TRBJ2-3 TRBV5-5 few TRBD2 CASSRVAGGTDTQYF
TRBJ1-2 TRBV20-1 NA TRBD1 CSLPTGGGGYTF
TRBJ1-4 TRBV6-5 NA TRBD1 CASSSRLDRGTSREKLFF
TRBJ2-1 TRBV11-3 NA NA CANDRGVLYDEQFF
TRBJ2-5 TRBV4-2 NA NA CASSQVRRETQYF
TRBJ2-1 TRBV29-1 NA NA CSVERRLAKGNEQFF
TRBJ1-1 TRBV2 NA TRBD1 CASGGQIDTEAFF
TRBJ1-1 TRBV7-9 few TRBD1 CASSLGQGSAEAFF
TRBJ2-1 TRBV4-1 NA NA CASSQDGVGEQFF
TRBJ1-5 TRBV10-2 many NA CASSAGESNQPQHF
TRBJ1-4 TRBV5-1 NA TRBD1 CASSLGQGKATNEKLFF
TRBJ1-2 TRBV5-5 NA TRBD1 CASSLEDRDYGYTF
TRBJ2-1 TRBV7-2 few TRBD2 CASLHGGSSYNEQFF
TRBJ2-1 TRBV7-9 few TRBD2 CASSLAGGGINNEQFF
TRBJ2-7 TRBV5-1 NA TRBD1 CASSERTGMYEQYF
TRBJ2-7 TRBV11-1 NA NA CASSLEAGFTYEQYF
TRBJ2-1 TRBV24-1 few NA CATSDNQIGNEQFF
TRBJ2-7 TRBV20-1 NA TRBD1 CSARDPGQWNEQYF
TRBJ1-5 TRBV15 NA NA CATSREAAPGQPQHF
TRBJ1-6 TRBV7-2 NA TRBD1 CASSTRQGAFNSPLHF
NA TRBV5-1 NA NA CASSSDRPTYEQYF
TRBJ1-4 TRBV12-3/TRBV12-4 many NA CASSSSAGANEKLFF
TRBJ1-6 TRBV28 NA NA CASSLTRQHHSPLHF
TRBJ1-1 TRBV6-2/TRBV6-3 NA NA CASSTHTPNTEAFF
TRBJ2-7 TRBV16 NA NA CASSHLRPQEQYF
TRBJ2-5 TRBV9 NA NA CASSVALGTETQYF
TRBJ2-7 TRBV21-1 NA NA CASSNPGEGSSYEQYF
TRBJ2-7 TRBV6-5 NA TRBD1 CASSTTGVSYEQYF
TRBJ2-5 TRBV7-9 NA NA CASSLEAAGETQYF
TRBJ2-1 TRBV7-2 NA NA CASRPTASEQFF
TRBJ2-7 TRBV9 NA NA CASSVAHRGEQYF
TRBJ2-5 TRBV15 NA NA CATSEGPGALEFF
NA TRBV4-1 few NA CASSQEEVQVGRYDEQFF
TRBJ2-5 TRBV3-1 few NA CASSQDGRRETQYF
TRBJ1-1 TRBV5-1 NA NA CASSRSGGSTEAFF
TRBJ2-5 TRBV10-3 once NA CAISEGRGTGETQYF
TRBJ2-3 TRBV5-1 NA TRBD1 CATRQGDYTDTQYF
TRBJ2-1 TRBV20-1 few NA CSARAGPYNEQFF
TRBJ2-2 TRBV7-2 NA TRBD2 CASSSPRTSGGTNTGELFF
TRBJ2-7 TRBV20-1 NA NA CSARRELLYEQYF
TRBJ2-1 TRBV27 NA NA CASSLYSPKSSYNEQFF